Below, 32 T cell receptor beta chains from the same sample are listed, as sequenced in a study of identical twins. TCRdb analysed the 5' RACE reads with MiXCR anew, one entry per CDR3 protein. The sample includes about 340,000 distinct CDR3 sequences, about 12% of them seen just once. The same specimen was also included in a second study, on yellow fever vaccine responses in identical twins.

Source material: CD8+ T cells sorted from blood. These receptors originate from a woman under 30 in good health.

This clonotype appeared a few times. The CDR3 nucleotides are TGTGCCAGTAGTATCAACGGCGGGGTAAATGAGCAGTTCTTC. Protein sequence: CASSINGGVNEQFF. This chain joins TRBV19 and TRBJ2-1; possibly TRBD2 for D (6 bases). Trimming removed 3 bases at V and 7 bases at J, with 13 bases between. CDR3 length: 14 residues. Germline CDR1 is LNHDA and CDR2 is SQIVND (reference sequence).

In DNA form, the CDR3 reads TGTGCCAGCAGCCCCCAGTCAGGACTAGCGGGCATTTACGAGCAGTACTTC. Translated, it gives CASSPQSGLAGIYEQYF. This sequence joins TRBV7-8 and TRBJ2-7; 11 bases are a match to TRBD2. CDR3 length equals 17 residues. V dropped 5 bases and J dropped 4; count of bases not matched to a gene: 13. Germline V gene sequence: CDR1 SGHVS, CDR2 FQNEAQ.

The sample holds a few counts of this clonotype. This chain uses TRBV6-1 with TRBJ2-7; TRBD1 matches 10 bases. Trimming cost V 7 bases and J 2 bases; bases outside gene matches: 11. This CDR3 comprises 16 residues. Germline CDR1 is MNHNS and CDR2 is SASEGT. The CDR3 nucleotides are TGTGCCAGCACCGAGGAGGGACAGGGGTCCGCCTACGAGCAGTACTTC. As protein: CASTEEGQGSAYEQYF.

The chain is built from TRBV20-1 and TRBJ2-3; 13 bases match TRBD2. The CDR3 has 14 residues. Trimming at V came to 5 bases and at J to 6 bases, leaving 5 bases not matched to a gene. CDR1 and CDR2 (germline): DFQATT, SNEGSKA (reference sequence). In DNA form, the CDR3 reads TGCAGTGCTTTCACTAGCGGGGGGGAGGATACGCAGTATTTT. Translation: CSAFTSGGEDTQYF.

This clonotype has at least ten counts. The CDR3 here is CASSQGLAGGYNEQFF. The CDR3 nucleotides read TGTGCCAGCAGCCAGGGACTAGCGGGAGGCTACAATGAGCAGTTCTTC. V and J are TRBV3-1 and TRBJ2-1; TRBD2 aligns across 15 bases. Losses at the gene ends were 3 bases for V and 3 bases for J; bases not matched to a gene: 0. The CDR3 spans 16 residues. Germline loops: CDR1 LGHDT, CDR2 YNNKEL (reference sequence).

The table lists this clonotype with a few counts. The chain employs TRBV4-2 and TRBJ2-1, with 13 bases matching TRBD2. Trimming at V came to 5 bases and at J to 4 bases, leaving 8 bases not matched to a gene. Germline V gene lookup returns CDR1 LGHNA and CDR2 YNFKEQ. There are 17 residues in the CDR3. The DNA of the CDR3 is TGTGCCAGCAGCTACGGGACTAGCGGGACTCTTTACAATGAGCAGTTCTTC. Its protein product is CASSYGTSGTLYNEQFF.

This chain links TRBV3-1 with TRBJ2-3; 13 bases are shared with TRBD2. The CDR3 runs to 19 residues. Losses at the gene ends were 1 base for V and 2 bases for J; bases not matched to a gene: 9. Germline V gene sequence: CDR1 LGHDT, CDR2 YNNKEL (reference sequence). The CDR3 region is CASSQVAGTSGVVTDTQYF. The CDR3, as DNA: TGTGCCAGCAGCCAAGTAGCCGGGACTAGCGGGGTCGTCACAGATACGCAGTATTTT.

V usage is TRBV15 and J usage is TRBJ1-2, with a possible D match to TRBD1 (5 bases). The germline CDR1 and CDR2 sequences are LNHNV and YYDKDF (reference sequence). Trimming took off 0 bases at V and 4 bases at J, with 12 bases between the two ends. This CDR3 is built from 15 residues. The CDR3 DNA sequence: TGTGCCACCAGCAGAGATAGTGGGGGGTTCTATGGCTACACCTTC. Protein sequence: CATSRDSGGFYGYTF.

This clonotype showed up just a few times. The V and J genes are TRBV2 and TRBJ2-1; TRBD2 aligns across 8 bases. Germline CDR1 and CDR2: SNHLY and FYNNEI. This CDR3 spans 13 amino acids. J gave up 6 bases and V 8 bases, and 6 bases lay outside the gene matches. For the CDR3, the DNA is TGTGCCAGCCCGACTAGCGACCCCAATGAGCAGTTCTTC. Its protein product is CASPTSDPNEQFF.

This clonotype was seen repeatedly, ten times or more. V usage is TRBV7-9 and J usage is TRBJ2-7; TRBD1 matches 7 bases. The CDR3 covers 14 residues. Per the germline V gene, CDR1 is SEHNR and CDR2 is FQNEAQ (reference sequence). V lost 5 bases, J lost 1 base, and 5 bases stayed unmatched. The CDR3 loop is CASSTRTGSYEQYF. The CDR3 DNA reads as TGTGCCAGCAGCACCCGGACAGGTTCCTACGAGCAGTACTTC.

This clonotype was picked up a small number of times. CDR3 sequence reads: CASSQDEGLDFSREQFF. CDR3 DNA: TGTGCCAGCAGCCAAGATGAAGGACTAGATTTTTCTCGTGAGCAGTTCTTC. The chain recombines TRBV3-1 with TRBJ2-1; the match to TRBD2 covers 7 bases. The germline V gene encodes CDR1 LGHDT and CDR2 YNNKEL (reference sequence). With 0 bases clipped from V and 9 bases from J, the junction kept 14 bases outside the gene matches. The CDR3 has 17 amino acids.

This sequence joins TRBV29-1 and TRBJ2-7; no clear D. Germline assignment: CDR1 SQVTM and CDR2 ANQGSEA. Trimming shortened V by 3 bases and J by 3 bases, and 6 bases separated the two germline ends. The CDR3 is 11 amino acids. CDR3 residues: CSVEEGYEQYV. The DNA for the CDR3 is TGCAGCGTTGAGGAAGGCTACGAGCAGTACGTC.

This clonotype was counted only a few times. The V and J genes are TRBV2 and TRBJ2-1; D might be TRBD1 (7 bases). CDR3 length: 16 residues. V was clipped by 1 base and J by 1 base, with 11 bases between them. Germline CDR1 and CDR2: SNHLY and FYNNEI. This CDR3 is CASSEDRGGSYNEQFF. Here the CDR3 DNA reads TGTGCCAGCAGTGAAGACAGGGGAGGATCCTACAATGAGCAGTTCTTC.

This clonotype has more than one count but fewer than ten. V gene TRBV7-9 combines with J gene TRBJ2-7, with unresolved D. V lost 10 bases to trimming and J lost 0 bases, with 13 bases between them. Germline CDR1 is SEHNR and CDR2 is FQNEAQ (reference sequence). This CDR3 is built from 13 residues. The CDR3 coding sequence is TGTGCCATAAGGGCCGCAGCCTCCTACGAGCAGTACTTC. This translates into CAIRAAASYEQYF.

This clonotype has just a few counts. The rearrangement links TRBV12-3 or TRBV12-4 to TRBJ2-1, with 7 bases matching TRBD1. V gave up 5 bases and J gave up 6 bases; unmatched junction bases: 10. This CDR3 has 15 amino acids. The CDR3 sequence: CASSRRQGEFNEQFF. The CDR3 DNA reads TGTGCCAGCAGTCGTCGACAGGGTGAATTCAATGAGCAGTTCTTC.

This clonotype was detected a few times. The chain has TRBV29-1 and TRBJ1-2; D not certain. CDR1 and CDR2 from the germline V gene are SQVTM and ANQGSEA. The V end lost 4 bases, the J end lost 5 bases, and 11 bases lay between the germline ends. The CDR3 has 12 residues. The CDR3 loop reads CSVAYGGYGYTF. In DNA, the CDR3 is TGCAGCGTTGCCTACGGAGGGTATGGCTACACCTTC.

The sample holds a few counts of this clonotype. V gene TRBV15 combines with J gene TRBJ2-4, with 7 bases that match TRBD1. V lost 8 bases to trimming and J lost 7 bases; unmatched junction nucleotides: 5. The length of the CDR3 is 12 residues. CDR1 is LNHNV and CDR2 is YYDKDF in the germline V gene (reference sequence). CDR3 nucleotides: TGTGCCACCGAAGGGGGCCGGAACATTCAGTACTTC. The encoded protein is CATEGGRNIQYF.

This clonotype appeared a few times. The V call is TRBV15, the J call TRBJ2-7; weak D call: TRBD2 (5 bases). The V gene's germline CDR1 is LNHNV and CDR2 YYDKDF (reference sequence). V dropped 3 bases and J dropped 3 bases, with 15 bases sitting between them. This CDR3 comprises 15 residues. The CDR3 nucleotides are TGTGCCACCAGCAGGGGGTTCCCCAGCGGCTACGAGCAGTACGTC. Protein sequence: CATSRGFPSGYEQYV.

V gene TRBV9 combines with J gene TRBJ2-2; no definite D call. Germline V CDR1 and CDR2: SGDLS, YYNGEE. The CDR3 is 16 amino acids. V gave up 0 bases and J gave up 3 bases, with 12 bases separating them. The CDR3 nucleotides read TGTGCCAGCAGCGTAGAGTCAGTGGTGGACACCGGGGAGCTGTTTTTT. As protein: CASSVESVVDTGELFF.

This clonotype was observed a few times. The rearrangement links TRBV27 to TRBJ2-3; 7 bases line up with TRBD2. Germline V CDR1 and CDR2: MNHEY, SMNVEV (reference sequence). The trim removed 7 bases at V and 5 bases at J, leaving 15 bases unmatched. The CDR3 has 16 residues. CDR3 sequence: CASTATLAEVLDTQYF. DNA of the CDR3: TGTGCCAGCACCGCGACCCTAGCGGAGGTCTTAGATACGCAGTATTTT.

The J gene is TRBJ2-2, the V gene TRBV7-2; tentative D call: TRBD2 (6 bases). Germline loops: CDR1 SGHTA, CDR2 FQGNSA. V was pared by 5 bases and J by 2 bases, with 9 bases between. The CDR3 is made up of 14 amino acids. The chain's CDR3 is CASSQGLNTGELFF. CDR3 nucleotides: TGTGCCAGCAGCCAGGGACTCAACACCGGGGAGCTGTTTTTT.

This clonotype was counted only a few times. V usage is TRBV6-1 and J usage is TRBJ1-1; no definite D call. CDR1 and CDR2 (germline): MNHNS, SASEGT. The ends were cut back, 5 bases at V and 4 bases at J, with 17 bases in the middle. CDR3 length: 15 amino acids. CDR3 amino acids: CASSPYSGGSTEAFF. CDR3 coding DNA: TGTGCCAGCAGTCCGTACAGCGGTGGTAGCACTGAAGCTTTCTTT.

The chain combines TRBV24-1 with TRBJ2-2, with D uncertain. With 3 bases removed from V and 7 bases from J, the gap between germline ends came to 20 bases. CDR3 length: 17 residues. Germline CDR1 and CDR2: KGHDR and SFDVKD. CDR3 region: CATSDHRVTPRDGELFF. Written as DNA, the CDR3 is TGTGCCACCAGTGATCATAGGGTAACCCCTAGGGACGGGGAGCTGTTTTTT.

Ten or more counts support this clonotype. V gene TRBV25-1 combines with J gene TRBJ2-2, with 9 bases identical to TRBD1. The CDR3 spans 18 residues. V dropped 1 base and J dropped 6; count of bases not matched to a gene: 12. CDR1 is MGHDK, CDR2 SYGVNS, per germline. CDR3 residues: CASSESVGGQGLAGELFF. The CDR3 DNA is TGTGCCAGCAGTGAATCTGTAGGAGGACAGGGGTTGGCCGGGGAGCTGTTTTTT.

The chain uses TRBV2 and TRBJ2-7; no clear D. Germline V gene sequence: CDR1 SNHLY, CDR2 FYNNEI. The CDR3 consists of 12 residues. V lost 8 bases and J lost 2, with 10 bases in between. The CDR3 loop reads CASGRTTYEQYV. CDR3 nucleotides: TGTGCCAGCGGCCGGACCACCTACGAGCAGTACGTC.

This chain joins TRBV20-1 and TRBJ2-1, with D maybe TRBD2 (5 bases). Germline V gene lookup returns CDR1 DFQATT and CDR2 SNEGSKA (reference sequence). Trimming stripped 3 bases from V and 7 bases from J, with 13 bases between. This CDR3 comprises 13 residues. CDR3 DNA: TGCAGTGCTAGGACCCTGGACTGGAATGAGCAGTTCTTC. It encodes CSARTLDWNEQFF.

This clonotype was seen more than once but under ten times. CDR3: CASREEGLAPYEQYF. The CDR3 nucleotides are TGCGCCAGCAGAGAAGAGGGACTGGCGCCCTACGAGCAGTACTTC. The V and J genes are TRBV5-1 and TRBJ2-7; tentative D call: TRBD2 (6 bases). The CDR3 loop spans 15 amino acids. Trimming removed 5 bases at V and 2 bases at J, with 17 bases between. From germline, CDR1 is SGHRS and CDR2 YFSETQ.

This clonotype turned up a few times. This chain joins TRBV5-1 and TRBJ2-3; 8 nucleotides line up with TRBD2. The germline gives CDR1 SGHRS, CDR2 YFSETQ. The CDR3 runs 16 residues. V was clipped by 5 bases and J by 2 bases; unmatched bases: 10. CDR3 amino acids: CASRPGTSLVTDTQYF. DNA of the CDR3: TGCGCCAGCAGACCCGGGACTAGTCTGGTCACAGATACGCAGTATTTT.

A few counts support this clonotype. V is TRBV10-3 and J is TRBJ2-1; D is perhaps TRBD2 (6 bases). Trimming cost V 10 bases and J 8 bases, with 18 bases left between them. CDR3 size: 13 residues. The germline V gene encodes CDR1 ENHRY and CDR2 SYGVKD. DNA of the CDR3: TGTGCCACCGGGGACTCGGGTATTTATGAGCAGTTCTTC. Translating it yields CATGDSGIYEQFF.

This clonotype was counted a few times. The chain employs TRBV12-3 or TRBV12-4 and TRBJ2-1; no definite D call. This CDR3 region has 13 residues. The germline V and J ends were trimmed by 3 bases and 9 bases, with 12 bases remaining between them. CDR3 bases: TGTGCCAGCAGTTTCAAAATTACGTCTGAGCAGTTCTTC. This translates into CASSFKITSEQFF.

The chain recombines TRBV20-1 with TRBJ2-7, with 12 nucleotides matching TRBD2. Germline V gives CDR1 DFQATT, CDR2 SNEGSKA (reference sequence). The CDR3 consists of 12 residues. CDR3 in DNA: TGCAGCCTTGGACTAGCGGGATCCGAGCAGTACTTC. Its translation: CSLGLAGSEQYF.

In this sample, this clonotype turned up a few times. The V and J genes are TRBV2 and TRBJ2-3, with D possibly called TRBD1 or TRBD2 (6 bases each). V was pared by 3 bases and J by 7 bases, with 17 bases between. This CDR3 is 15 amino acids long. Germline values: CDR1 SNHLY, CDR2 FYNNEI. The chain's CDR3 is CASSEERGAGHTQYF. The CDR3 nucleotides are TGTGCCAGCAGTGAGGAAAGGGGGGCCGGGCATACGCAGTATTTT.